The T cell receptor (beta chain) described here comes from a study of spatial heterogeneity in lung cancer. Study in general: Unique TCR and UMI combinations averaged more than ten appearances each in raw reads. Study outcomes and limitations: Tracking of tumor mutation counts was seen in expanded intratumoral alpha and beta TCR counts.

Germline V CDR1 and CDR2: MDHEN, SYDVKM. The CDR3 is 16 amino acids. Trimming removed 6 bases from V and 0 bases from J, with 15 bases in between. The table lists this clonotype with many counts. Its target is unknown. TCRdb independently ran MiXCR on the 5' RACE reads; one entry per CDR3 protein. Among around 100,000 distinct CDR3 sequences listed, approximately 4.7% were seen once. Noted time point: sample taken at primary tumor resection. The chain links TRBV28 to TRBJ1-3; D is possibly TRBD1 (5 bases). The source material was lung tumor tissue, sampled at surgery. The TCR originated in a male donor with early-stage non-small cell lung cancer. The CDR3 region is CASRVRQMGSGNTIYF. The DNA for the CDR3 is TGTGCCAGCAGAGTAAGACAGATGGGCTCTGGAAACACCATATATTTT. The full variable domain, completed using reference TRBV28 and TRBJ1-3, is DVKVTQSSRYLVKRTGEKVFLECVQDMDHENMFWYRQDPGLGLRLIYFSYDVKMKEKGDIPEGYSVSREKKERFSLILESASTNQTSMYLCASRVRQMGSGNTIYFGEGSWLTVV.